This T cell receptor beta chain was found in a study of shared clonotypes between healthy human individuals (dated by TCRdb to 2018 to 2021). About the full investigation: The cohort comprised a couple of women and three men aged 18 to 49 years. Per donor, three plates each were used for CD4 naive and CD4 memory, two for CD8 naive, and one for CD8 memory. Blood TCR repertoires of five healthy adults were deeply sequenced to estimate repertoire size and the extent of clonotype sharing between individuals. Libraries were prepared and TCR repertoires were sequenced by different laboratories using diverse techniques, in order to increase sequencing depth and limit assay-specific biases. Between about 0.8 and 9 billion PBMCs per donor were obtained by leukapheresis. Study-level results and caveats: Only blood was sampled, and tissue TCR repertoires likely differ from those in blood. The genetic and exposure-history diversity represented was limited by the small number of donors. Rarefaction of sorted-subset datasets indicated incomplete sequencing despite the large sequencing depth. Estimated clonotype richness was generally larger for naive than for memory subsets. Pairwise subsampling led to the expectation that sequencing depth would affect the degree of clonotype sharing among donors. Compared with non-shared clonotypes, clonotypes shared by all four sorted-subset donors had higher generation probabilities. Across a handful of donors, 5% to 6% of naive CD4, approximately 3.6% of naive CD8, roughly 2.3% of memory CD4, and 0.3% to 0.45% of memory CD8 clonotypes were shared.

Donors were healthy HIV-negative adults with no recently reported acute infections or vaccinations. Every donor was a Caucasian adult living in Nashville, Tennessee, USA. Magnetic negative selection was used to enrich CD4+ T cells, after which naive cells were positively selected on CD45RA and the negative fraction became the memory subset. Blood was collected by leukapheresis, and PBMCs were isolated by Ficoll-Histopaque density gradient centrifugation and then cryopreserved in liquid nitrogen vapor phase. Analytical flow cytometry was used to check the purity and quantity of every magnetically sorted T cell population. Genomic DNA was isolated from each sorted fraction and quantified by UV absorbance on a Nanodrop 2000c. In its sample, this clone was seen a few times. The antigen it recognizes is unknown. Base qualities are not at hand, and no much larger clone is one base apart. TCR CDR3 regions were amplified from genomic DNA by multiplex PCR using the deep immunoSEQ assay. Genomic DNA extracted from each cell subset was distributed evenly over all wells of several immunoSEQ 96-well plates, and each plate served as one replicate. For sorted subsets, each replicate PCR was loaded with roughly 0.2 ug genomic DNA, equivalent to 25,000 to 35,000 T cell genomes. Purified libraries were quantified with a Qubit 3.0 fluorometer, sized on a Bioanalyzer 2100, and re-quantified with the KAPA Library Quantification kit. A separate single-read 150-cycle Illumina NextSeq 550 flow cell was used to sequence each immunoSEQ 96-well plate. Regarding the original processing steps: Because the immunoSEQ output held only junctional sequences and lacked quality scores, the filtering could not match the filtering applied to full-length reads. Sequences were annotated with PyIR, a Python wrapper for IgBLAST v1.9, using IMGT germline references to assign V/J genes and CDR3. Any read was removed if the V/J assignment was weak (E-value above 1e-6), the CDR3 was missing, or the read contained stop codons, out-of-frame junctions, or ambiguous translated residues. A V3J clonotype was defined by an identical inferred V gene, J gene, and CDR3 amino acid sequence. Percentage overlap between repertoires was calculated by dividing the number of shared unique clonotypes by the size of the smaller repertoire. Repertoire richness was assessed with RTK rarefaction, the Chao1 estimator, and Recon v2.1 estimates of unobserved clonotypes. For all TCRbeta clonotypes obtained by the gDNA method from several donors, generation probabilities were computed with OLGA. Sourced from immuneACCESS, this table was stored by TCRdb with only in-frame sequences that have V and J called. A share of the clones is absent; for the studies checked, an unresolved V gene accounts for under half, and the remainder has no known explanation. V and J calls and clone size are given by that table; D and trimming were obtained from the DNA. Here the sample has about 2.3 million clones; less than 95% occur a single time. The ten top clones hold approximately 0.39% of the sample.

The specimen sequenced was naive CD4+ T cells from PBMCs. The meaning of the sample's cell subset or site label: CD45RA+ positively selected. The sequence came from a man in his late teens or twenties in good health. Some clones in this sample may be carry-over from other donors' samples.

The CDR3 amino acid sequence is: CASSLQVYTIYF. The nucleotides read TGTGCCAGCAGCTTACAGGTCTACACCATATATTTT. Recombination joined TRBV5-8 with TRBJ1-3, and perhaps TRBD1 as D gene, on 5 matching bases. Including cysteine and phenylalanine, the CDR3 has 12 amino acids. Solely the CDR3 DNA is kept, with 36 bases framed from the first base. V gives up 2 bases and J gives up 8 bases, and the segment between their germline ends measures 8 bases. The germline V gene gives CDR1 as SGHTS and CDR2 as YDEGEE.